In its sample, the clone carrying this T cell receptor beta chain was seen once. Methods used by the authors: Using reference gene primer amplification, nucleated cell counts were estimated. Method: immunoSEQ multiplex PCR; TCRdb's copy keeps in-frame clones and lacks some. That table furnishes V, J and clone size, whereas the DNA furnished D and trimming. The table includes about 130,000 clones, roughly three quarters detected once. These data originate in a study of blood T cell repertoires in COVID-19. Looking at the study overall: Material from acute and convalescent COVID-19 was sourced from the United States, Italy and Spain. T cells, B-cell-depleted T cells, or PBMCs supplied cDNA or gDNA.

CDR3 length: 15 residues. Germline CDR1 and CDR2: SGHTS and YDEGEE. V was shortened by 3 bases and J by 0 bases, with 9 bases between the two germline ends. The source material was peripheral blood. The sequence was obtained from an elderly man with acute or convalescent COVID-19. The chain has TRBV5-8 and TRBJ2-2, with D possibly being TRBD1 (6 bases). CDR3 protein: CASSSGTTNTGELFF. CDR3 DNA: TGTGCCAGCAGCTCCGGGACAACGAACACCGGGGAGCTGTTTTTT.